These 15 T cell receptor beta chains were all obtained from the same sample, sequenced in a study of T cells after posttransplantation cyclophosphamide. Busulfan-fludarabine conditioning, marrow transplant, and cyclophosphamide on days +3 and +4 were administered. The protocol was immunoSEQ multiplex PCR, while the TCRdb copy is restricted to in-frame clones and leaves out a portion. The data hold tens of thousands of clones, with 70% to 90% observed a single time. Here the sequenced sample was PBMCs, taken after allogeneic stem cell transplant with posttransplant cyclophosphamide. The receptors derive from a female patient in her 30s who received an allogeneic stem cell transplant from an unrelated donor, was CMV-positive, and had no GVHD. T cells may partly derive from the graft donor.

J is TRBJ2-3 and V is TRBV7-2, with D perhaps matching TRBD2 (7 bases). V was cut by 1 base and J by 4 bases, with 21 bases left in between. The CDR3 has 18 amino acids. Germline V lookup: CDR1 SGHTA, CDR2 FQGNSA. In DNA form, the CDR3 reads TGTGCCAGCAGCTTAGTAGGGGGGGCCCGAGTATTAGCAGATACGCAGTATTTT. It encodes CASSLVGGARVLADTQYF.

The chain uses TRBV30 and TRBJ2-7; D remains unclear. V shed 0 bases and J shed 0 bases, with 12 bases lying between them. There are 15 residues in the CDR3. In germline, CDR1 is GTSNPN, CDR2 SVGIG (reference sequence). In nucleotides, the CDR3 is TGTGCCTGGAGTGTATATAGGCGGCTCTCCTACGAGCAGTACTTC. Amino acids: CAWSVYRRLSYEQYF.

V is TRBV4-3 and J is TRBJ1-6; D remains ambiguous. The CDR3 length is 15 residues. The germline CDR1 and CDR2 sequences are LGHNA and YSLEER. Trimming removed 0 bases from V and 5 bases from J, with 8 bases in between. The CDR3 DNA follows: TGCGCCAGCAGCCAAGATTTACTGGATAATTCACCCCTCCACTTT. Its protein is CASSQDLLDNSPLHF.

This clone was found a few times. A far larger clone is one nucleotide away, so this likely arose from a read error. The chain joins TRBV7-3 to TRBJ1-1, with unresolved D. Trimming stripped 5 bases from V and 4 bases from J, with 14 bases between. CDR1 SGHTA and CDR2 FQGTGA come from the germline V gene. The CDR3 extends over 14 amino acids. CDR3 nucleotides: TGTGCCAGCAGCCCCCGCTCCGAGGGCACTGAAGCTTTCTTT. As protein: CASSPRSEGTEAFF.

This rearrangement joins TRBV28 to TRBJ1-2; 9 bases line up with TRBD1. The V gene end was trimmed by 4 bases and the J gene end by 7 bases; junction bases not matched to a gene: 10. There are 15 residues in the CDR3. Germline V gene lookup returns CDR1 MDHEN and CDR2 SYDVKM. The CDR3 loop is CASSSGTGYGSGYTF. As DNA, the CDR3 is TGTGCCAGCAGTTCTGGGACAGGGTATGGGTCTGGCTACACCTTC.

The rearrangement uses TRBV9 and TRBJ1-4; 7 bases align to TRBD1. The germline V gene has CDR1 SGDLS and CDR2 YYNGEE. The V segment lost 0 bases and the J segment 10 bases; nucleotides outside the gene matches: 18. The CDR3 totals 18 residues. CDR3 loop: CASSVVPLDSGTAPKLFF. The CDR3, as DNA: TGTGCCAGCAGCGTAGTCCCTCTTGATTCCGGGACAGCGCCAAAACTGTTTTTT.

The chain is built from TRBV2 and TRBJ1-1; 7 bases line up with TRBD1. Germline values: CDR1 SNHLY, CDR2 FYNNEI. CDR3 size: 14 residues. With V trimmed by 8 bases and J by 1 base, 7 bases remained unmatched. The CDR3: CASLAGQANTEAFF. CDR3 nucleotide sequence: TGTGCCAGCTTAGCTGGACAGGCGAACACTGAAGCTTTCTTT.

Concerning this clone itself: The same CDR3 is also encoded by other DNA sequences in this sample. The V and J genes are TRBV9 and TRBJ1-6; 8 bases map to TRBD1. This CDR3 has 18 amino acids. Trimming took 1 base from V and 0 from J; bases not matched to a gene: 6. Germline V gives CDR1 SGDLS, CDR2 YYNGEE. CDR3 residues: CASSVSGGLSSYNSPLHF. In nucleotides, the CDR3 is TGTGCCAGCAGCGTATCAGGGGGCCTTAGCTCCTATAATTCACCCCTCCACTTT. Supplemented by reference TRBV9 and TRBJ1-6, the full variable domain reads DSGVTQTPKHLITATGQRVTLRCSPRSGDLSVYWYQQSLDQGLQFLIQYYNGEERAKGNILERFSAQQFPDLHSELNLSSLELGDSALYFCASSVSGGLSSYNSPLHFGNGTRLTVT.

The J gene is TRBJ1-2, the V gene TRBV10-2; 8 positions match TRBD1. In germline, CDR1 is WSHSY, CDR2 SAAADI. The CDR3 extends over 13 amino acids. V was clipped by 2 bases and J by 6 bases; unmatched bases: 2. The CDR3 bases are TGCGCCAGCAGTGAGCCAGGGGGCAATGGCTACACCTTC. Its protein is CASSEPGGNGYTF.

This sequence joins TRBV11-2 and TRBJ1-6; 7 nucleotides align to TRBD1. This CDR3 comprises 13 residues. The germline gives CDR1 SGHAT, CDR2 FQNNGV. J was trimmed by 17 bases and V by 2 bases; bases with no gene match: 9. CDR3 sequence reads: CASSLTVDRFIHF. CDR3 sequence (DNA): TGTGCCAGCAGCTTAACTGTGGACAGGTTTATCCACTTT.

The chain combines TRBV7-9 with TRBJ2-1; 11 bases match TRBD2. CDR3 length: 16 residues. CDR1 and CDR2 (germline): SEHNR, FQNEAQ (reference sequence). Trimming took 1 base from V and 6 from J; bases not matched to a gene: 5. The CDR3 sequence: CASSLVSGGAGNEQFF. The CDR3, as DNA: TGTGCCAGCAGCTTAGTTAGCGGGGGGGCCGGCAATGAGCAGTTCTTC. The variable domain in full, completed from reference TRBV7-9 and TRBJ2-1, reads DTGVSQNPRHKITKRGQNVTFRCDPISEHNRLYWYRQTLGQGPEFLTYFQNEAQLEKSRLLSDRFSAERPKGSFSTLEIQRTEQGDSAMYLCASSLVSGGAGNEQFFGPGTRLTVL.

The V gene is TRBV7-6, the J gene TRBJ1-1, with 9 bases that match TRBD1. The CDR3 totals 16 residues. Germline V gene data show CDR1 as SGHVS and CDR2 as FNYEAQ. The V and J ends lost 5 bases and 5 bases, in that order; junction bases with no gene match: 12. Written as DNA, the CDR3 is TGTGCCAGCAGCGTAGGGACAGGGCTTCAGCGGACTGAAGCTTTCTTT. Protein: CASSVGTGLQRTEAFF.

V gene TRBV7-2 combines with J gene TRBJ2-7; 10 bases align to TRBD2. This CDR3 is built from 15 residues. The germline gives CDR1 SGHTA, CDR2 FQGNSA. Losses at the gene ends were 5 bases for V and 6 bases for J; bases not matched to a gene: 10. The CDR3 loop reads CASSRGAAGGREQYF. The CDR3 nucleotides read TGTGCCAGCAGCCGGGGGGCAGCGGGGGGGCGCGAGCAGTACTTC.

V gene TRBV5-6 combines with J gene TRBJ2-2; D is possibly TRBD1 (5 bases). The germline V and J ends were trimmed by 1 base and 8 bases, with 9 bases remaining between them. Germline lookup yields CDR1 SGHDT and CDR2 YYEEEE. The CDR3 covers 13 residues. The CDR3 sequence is CASSLFQGGELFF. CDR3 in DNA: TGTGCCAGCAGCTTGTTTCAGGGAGGGGAGCTGTTTTTT.

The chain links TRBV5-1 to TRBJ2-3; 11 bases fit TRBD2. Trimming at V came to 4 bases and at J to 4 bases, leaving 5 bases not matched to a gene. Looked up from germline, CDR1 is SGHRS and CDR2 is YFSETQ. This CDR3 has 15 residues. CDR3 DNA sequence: TGCGCCAGCAGCAAAACTAGCGGGGGTCCAGATACGCAGTATTTT. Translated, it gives CASSKTSGGPDTQYF. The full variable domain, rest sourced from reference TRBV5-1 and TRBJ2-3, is KAGVTQTPRYLIKTRGQQVTLSCSPISGHRSVSWYQQTPGQGLQFLFEYFSETQRNKGNFPGRFSGRQFSNSRSEMNVSTLELGDSALYLCASSKTSGGPDTQYFGPGTRLTVL.